This T cell receptor (beta chain) appears in the sequencing data of a study of T cell responses to AZD1222 COVID-19 vaccine. Assay: immunoSEQ multiplex PCR; the TCRdb copy retains only in-frame clones and omits some. Here the sample spans 150,000 to 200,000 clones, roughly 89% being singletons. Study-wide points: Receipt of two AZD1222 doses was followed by a rise in Spike-specific TCR breadth and depth. Seropositive AZD1222 recipients at baseline numbered only 5 to 7. Repertoires were obtained only post-peak T cell response. Researchers report vaccine-associated CD4 TCRs spanning spike, with dominance at 160-218 and 743-854.

Trimming pared 3 bases from V and 0 bases from J, leaving 12 bases between. Germline values: CDR1 KGHSH, CDR2 LQKENI. This CDR3 has 17 residues. About this clone itself: Its antigen remains unidentified.

The TCR sequence derives from an adult who received the AZD1222 COVID-19 vaccine. The sample was peripheral blood, taken 28 days after the second AZD1222 dose. The rearrangement links TRBV18 to TRBJ1-6; no firm D call. In DNA, the CDR3 is TGTGCCAGCTCACCGAACAGTCTGAGCTCCTATAATTCACCCCTCCACTTT. It is translated as CASSPNSLSSYNSPLHF.